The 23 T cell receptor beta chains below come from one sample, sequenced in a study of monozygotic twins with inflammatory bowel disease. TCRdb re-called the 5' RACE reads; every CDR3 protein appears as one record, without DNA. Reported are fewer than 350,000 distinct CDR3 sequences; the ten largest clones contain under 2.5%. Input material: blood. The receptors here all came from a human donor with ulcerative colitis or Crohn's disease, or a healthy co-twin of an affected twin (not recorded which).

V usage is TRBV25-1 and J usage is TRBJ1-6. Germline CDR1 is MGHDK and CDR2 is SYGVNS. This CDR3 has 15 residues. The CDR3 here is CASSSTSSYNSPLHF.

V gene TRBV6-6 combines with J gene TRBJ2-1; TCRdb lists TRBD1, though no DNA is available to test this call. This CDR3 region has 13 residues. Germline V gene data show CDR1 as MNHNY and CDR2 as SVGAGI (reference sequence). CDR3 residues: CASRRTGGNEQFF.

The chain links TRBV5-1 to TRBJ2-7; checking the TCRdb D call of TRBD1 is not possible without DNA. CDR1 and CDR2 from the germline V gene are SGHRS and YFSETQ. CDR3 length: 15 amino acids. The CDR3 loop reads CASSSRDREFYEQYF.

This CDR3 reads CASSHSGTGELFF. The chain links TRBV4-1 to TRBJ2-2; TCRdb outputs TRBD1, but without DNA this stays unchecked. Germline-derived CDR1 and CDR2 are MGHRA and YSYEKL. This CDR3 is 13 amino acids long.

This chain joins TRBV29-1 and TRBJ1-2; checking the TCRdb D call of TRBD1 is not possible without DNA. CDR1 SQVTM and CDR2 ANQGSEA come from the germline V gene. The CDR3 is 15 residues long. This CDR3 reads CSVAPGTVGDYGYTF.

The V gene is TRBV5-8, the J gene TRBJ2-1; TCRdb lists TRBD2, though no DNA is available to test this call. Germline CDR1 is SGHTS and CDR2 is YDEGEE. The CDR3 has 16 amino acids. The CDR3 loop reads CASNPWGTGLAGEAFF.

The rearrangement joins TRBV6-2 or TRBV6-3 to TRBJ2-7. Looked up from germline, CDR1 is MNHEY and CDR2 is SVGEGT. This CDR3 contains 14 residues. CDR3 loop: CASSFDRGPYEQYF.

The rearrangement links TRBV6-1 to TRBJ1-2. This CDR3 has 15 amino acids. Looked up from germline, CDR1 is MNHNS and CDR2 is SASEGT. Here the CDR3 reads CASSPGGHKLYGYTF.

The CDR3 here is CASSLPGQGRGQETQYF. The V call is TRBV12-3 or TRBV12-4, the J call TRBJ2-5; there is no DNA to check the TCRdb D call of TRBD1. This CDR3 has 17 amino acids.

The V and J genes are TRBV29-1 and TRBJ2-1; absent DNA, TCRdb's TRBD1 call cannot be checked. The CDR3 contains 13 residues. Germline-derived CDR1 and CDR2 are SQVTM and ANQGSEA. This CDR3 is CSVGGDTDNEQFF.

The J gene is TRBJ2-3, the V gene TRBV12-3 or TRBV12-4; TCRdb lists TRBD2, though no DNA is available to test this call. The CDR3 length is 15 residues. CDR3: CASSRQAGGSDTQYF.

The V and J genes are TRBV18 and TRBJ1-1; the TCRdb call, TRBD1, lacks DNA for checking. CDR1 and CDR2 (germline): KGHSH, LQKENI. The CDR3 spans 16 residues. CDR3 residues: CASSPTPGQMNTEAFF.

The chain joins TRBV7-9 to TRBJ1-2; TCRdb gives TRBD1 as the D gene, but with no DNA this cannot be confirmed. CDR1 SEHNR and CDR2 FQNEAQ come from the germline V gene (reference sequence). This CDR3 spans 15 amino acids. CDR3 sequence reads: CASSDLRAEGYGYTF.

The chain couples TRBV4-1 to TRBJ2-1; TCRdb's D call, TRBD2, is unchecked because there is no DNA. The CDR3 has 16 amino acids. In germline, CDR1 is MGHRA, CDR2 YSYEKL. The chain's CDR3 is CASSTYRTSGRDEQFF.

The CDR3 sequence is CASSLPGGGVYGYTF. V is TRBV7-9 and J is TRBJ1-2; the TRBD1 assignment by TCRdb is unverifiable without DNA. The CDR3 is 15 residues long. From germline, CDR1 is SEHNR and CDR2 FQNEAQ (reference sequence).

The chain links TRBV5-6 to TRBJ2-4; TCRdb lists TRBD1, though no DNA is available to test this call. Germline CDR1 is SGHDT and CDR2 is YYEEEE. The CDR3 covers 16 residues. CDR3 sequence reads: CASSLEGGKSKNIQYF.

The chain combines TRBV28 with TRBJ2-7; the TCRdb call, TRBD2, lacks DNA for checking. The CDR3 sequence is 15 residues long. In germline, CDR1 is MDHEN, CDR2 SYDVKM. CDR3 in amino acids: CASSLVAGGRGEQYF.

The CDR3 loop reads CASSPYGPTTGELFF. The chain uses TRBV7-7 and TRBJ2-2; TCRdb outputs TRBD2, but without DNA this stays unchecked. Germline V gene data show CDR1 as SSHAT and CDR2 as FNYEAQ (reference sequence). The CDR3 covers 15 residues.

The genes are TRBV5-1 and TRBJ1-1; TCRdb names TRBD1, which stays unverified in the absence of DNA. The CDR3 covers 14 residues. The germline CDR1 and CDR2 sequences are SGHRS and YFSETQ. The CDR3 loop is CASGVTGTPSEAFF.

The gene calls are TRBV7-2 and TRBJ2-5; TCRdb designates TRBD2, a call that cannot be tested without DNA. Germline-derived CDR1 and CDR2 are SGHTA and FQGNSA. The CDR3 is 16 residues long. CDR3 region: CASSSRIPGGVETQYF.

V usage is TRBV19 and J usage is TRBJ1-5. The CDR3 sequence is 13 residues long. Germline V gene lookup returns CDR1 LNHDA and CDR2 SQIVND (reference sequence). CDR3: CASSSSLVQPQHF.

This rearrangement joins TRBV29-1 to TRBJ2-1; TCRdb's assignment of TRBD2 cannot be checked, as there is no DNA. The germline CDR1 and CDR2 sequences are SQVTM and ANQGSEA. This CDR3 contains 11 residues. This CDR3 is CSVRGEDEQFF.

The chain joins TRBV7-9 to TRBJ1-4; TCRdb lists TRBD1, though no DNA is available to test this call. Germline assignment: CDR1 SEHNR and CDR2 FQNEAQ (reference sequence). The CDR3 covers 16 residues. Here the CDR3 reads CASSLSTGAAGEKLFF.